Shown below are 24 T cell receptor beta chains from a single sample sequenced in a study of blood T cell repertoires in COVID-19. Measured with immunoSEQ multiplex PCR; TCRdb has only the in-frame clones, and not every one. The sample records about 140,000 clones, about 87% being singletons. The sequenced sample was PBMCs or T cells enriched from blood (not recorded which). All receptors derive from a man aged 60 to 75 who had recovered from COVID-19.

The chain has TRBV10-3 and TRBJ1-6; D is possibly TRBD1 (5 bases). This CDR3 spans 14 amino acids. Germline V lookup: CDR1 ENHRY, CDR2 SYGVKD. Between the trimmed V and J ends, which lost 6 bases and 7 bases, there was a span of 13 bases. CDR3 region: CAIRGGERNSPLHF. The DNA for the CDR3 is TGTGCCATCAGGGGGGGGGAGCGCAATTCACCCCTCCACTTT.

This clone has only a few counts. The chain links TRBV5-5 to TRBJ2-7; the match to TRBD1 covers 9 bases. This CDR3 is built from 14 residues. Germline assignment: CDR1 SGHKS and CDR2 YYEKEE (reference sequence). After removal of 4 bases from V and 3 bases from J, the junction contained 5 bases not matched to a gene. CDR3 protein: CASSGTGGGYEQYF. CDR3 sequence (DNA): TGTGCCAGCAGCGGTACAGGGGGCGGCTACGAGCAGTACTTC. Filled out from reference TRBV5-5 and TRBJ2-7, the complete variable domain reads DAGVTQSPTHLIKTRGQQVTLRCSPISGHKSVSWYQQVLGQGPQFIFQYYEKEERGRGNFPDRFSARQFPNYSSELNVNALLLGDSALYLCASSGTGGGYEQYFGPGTRLTVT.

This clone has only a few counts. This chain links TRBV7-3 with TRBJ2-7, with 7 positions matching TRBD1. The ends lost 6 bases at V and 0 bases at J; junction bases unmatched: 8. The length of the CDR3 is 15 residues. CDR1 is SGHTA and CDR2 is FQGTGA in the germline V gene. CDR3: CASSRGQASSYEQYF. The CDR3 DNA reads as TGTGCCAGCAGTCGAGGACAGGCCAGCTCCTACGAGCAGTACTTC.

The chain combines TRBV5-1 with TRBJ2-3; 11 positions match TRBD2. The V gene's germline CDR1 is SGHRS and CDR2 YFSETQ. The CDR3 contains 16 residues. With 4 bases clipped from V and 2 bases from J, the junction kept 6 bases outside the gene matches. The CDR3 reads CASSAGLAAYTDTQYF. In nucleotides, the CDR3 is TGCGCCAGCAGCGCGGGACTAGCGGCTTACACAGATACGCAGTATTTT.

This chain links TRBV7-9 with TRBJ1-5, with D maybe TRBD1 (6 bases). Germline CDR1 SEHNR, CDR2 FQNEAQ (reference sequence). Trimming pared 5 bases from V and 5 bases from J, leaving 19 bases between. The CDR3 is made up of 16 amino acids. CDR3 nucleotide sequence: TGTGCCAGCAGCCCAGGGGCGGGGGGGCCCGATCAGCCCCAGCATTTT. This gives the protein CASSPGAGGPDQPQHF.

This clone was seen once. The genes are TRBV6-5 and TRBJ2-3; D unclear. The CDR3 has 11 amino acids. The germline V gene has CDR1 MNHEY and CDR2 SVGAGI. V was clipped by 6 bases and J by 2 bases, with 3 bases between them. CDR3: CASRYTDTQYF. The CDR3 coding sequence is TGTGCCAGCAGGTACACAGATACGCAGTATTTT.

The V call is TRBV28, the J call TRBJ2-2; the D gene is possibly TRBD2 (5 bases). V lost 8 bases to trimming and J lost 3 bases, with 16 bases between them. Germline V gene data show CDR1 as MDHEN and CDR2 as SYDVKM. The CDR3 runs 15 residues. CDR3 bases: TGTGCCAGCCGAGCGGACTCTCGGTACACCGGGGAGCTGTTTTTT. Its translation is CASRADSRYTGELFF.

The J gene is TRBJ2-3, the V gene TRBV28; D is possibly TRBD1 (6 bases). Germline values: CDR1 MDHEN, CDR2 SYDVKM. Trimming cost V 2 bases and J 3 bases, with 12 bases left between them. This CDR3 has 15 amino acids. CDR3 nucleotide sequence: TGTGCCAGCAGTTTACAGGGGTCGGGGACAGATACGCAGTATTTT. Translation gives CASSLQGSGTDTQYF.

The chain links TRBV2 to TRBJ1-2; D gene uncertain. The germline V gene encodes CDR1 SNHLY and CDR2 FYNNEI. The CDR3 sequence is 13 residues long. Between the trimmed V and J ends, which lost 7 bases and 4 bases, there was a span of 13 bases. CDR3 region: CASKSGFGYGYTF. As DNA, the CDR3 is TGTGCCAGCAAATCCGGGTTTGGCTATGGCTACACCTTC. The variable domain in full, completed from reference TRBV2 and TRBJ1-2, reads EPEVTQTPSHQVTQMGQEVILRCVPISNHLYFYWYRQILGQKVEFLVSFYNNEISEKSEIFDDQFSVERPDGSNFTLKIRSTKLEDSAMYFCASKSGFGYGYTFGSGTRLTVV.

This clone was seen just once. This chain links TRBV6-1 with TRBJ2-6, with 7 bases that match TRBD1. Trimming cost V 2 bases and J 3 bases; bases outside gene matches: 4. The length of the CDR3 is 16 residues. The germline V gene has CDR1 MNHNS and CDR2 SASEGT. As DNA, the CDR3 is TGTGCCAGCAGTGAACGTACAGGGGTTGGGGCCAACGTCCTGACTTTC. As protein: CASSERTGVGANVLTF.

The DNA of the CDR3 is TGTGCCACCAGTGATCCCGGGACTACCGGGAATGAGCAGTTCTTC. It yields the protein CATSDPGTTGNEQFF. This chain connects TRBV24-1 to TRBJ2-1; 7 nucleotides agree with TRBD2. CDR1 is KGHDR and CDR2 is SFDVKD in the germline V gene. This CDR3 has 15 amino acids. V lost 3 bases and J lost 7; bases outside the gene matches: 8.

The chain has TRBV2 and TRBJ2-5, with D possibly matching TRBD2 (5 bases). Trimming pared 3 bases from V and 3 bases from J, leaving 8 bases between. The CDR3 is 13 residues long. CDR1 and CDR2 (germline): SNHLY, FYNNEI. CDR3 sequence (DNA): TGTGCCAGCAGTGATGTGCGGGAAGAGACCCAGTACTTC. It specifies CASSDVREETQYF.

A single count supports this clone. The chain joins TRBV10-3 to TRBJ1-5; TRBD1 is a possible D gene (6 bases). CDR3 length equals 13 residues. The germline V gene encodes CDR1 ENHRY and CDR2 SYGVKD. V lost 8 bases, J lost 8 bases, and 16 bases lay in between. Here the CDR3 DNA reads TGTGCCATCGGGAGGGGGGCTCGGGAGCCCCAGCATTTT. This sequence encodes CAIGRGAREPQHF.

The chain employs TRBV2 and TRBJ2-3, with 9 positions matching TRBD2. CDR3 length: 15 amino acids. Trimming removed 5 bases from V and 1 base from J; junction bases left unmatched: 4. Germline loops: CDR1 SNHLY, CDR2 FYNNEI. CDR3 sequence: CASSPRTSGTDTQYF. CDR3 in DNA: TGTGCCAGCAGTCCTAGGACTAGCGGCACAGATACGCAGTATTTT. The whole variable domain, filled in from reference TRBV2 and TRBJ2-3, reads EPEVTQTPSHQVTQMGQEVILRCVPISNHLYFYWYRQILGQKVEFLVSFYNNEISEKSEIFDDQFSVERPDGSNFTLKIRSTKLEDSAMYFCASSPRTSGTDTQYFGPGTRLTVL.

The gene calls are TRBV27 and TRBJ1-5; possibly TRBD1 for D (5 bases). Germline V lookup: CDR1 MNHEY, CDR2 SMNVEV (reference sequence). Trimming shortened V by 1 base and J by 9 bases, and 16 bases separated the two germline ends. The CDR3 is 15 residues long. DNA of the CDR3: TGTGCCAGCAGTTTATTGGCGGGGGGACGGGGGCCCCAGCATTTT. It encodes CASSLLAGGRGPQHF.

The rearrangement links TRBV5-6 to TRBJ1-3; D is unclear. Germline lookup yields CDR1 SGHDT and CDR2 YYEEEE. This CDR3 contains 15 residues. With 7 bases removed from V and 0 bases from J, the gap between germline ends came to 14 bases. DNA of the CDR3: TGTGCCAGCGCGTACGGAGCGAGCTCTGGAAACACCATATATTTT. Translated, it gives CASAYGASSGNTIYF.

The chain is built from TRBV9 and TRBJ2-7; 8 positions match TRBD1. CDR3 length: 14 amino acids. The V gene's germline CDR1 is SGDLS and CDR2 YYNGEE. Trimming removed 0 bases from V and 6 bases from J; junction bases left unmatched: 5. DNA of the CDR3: TGTGCCAGCAGCGTAGCCGACAGGGGATTCGAGCAGTACTTC. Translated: CASSVADRGFEQYF.

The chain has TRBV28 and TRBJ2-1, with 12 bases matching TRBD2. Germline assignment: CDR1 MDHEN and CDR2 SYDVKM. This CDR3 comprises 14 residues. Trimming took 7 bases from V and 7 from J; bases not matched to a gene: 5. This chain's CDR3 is CASNPSGRGNEQFF. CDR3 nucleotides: TGTGCCAGCAACCCTAGCGGGAGGGGGAATGAGCAGTTCTTC.

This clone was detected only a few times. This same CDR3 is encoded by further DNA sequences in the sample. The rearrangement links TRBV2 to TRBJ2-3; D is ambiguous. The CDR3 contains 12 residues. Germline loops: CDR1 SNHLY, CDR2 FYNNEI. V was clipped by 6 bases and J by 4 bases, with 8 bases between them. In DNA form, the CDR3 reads TGTGCCAGCAGCGAGGTTGCAGATACGCAGTATTTT. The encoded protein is CASSEVADTQYF.

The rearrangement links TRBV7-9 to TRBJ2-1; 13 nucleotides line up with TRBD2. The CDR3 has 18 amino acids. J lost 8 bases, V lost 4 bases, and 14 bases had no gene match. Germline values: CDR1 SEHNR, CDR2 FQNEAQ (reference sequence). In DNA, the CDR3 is TGTGCCAGCAGCTCCAAATTTAGGACTAGCGGGAGTAGGGATGAGCAGTTCTTC. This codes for CASSSKFRTSGSRDEQFF.

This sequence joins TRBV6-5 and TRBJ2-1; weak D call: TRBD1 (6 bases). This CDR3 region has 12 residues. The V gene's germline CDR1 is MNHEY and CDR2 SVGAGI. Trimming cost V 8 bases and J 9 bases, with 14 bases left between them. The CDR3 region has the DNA TGTGCCAGCGATAGGGGGTGGGTTGAGCAGTTCTTC. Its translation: CASDRGWVEQFF.

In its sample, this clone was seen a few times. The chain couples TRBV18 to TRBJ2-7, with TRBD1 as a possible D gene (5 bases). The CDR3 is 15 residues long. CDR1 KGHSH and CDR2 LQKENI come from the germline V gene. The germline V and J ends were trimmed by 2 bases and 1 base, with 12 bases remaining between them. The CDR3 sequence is CASSPGQGGSYEQYF. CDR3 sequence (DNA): TGTGCCAGCTCACCAGGGCAGGGCGGTTCCTACGAGCAGTACTTC.

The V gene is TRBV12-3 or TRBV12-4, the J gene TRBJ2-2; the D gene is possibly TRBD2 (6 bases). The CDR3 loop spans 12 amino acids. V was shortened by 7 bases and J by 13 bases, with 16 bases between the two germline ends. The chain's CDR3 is CASTQGQGGLFF. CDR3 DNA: TGTGCCAGCACCCAAGGGCAGGGAGGGCTGTTTTTT.

Here the CDR3 DNA reads TGTGCCAGCAGCCAAGATCACAGACGGGGGGCCCAGCAGTACTTC. Translation: CASSQDHRRGAQQYF. This sequence joins TRBV3-1 (or the pseudogene TRBV3-2) and TRBJ2-7, with D perhaps TRBD2 (7 bases). This CDR3 is 15 amino acids long. Between the trimmed V and J ends, which lost 0 bases and 8 bases, there was a span of 17 bases. Germline V lookup: CDR1 LGHDT, CDR2 YNNKEL (reference sequence).